The 15 T cell receptor beta chains in this list originate from one sample, sequenced in a study of blood T cell repertoires in COVID-19. Profiled with immunoSEQ multiplex PCR; TCRdb holds only in-frame clones, not every one. The data contain 100,000 to 150,000 clones, around four fifths of them seen just once; the ten biggest clones take up over 4.5%. Source material: peripheral blood. The receptors stem from a man between 60 and 75 years old with acute or convalescent COVID-19.

This clone was counted between two and nine times. The chain recombines TRBV3-1 (or the pseudogene TRBV3-2) with TRBJ1-2; perhaps TRBD1 as D (5 bases). The CDR3 has 14 amino acids. V dropped 1 base and J dropped 4 bases, with 10 bases sitting between them. Germline CDR1 is LGHDT and CDR2 is YNNKEL (reference sequence). The CDR3 DNA follows: TGTGCCAGCAGCCAAGCAAGCAGGGCCTATGGCTACACCTTC. It specifies CASSQASRAYGYTF.

The rearrangement links TRBV19 to TRBJ2-2; a possible D gene is TRBD1 (5 bases). Germline V CDR1 and CDR2: LNHDA, SQIVND (reference sequence). Trimming took off 2 bases at V and 5 bases at J, with 15 bases between the two ends. This CDR3 has 16 residues. The CDR3 spells CASSIPAGLRTGELFF. Written as DNA, the CDR3 is TGTGCCAGTAGTATACCCGCAGGGCTGCGAACCGGGGAGCTGTTTTTT.

This clone was picked up a small number of times. CDR3 bases: TGTGCCAGCAGCTTAATGGGGATAGGGGGCACAGATACGCAGTATTTT. Its translation is CASSLMGIGGTDTQYF. The rearrangement links TRBV7-3 to TRBJ2-3, with D perhaps TRBD1 (5 bases). CDR1 and CDR2 from the germline V gene are SGHTA and FQGTGA. The CDR3 covers 16 residues. Deletions cut 1 base from V and 1 base from J, with 12 bases between.

The gene calls are TRBV3-1 (or the pseudogene TRBV3-2) and TRBJ2-1; 7 nucleotides align to TRBD2. This CDR3 is 15 amino acids long. Germline assignment: CDR1 LGHDT and CDR2 YNNKEL (reference sequence). Unmatched junction bases numbered 2, after V lost 0 bases and J lost 3 bases. CDR3 loop: CASSQDPGGYNEQFF. The CDR3 DNA reads as TGTGCCAGCAGCCAAGACCCGGGAGGCTACAATGAGCAGTTCTTC.

The chain joins TRBV27 to TRBJ1-6; 7 nucleotides align to TRBD1. Germline V gene sequence: CDR1 MNHEY, CDR2 SMNVEV (reference sequence). The CDR3 runs to 14 residues. With 6 bases clipped from V and 8 bases from J, the junction kept 7 bases outside the gene matches. CDR3 coding DNA: TGTGCCAGCAGGGGGACAGTCGTATATTCACCCCTCCACTTT. It encodes CASRGTVVYSPLHF.

This clone was seen a single time. This chain joins TRBV19 and TRBJ2-1, with 10 bases lining up with TRBD2. Germline lookup yields CDR1 LNHDA and CDR2 SQIVND (reference sequence). With V trimmed by 5 bases and J by 9 bases, 7 bases remained unmatched. This CDR3 is 14 amino acids long. The CDR3 sequence is CASSFASGRTEQFF. The CDR3 region has the DNA TGTGCCAGTAGTTTTGCTAGCGGGAGAACTGAGCAGTTCTTC.

The chain joins TRBV30 to TRBJ2-7; D perhaps matches TRBD2 (7 bases). Per the germline V gene, CDR1 is GTSNPN and CDR2 is SVGIG (reference sequence). This CDR3 spans 13 amino acids. The V and J ends lost 3 bases and 2 bases respectively, with 11 bases between them. Written as DNA, the CDR3 is TGTGCCTGGAGGAGGGGGAGGGCCTACGAGCAGTACTTC. This sequence encodes CAWRRGRAYEQYF.

This chain connects TRBV27 to TRBJ1-1; possible D gene TRBD1, 5 bases. The V gene's germline CDR1 is MNHEY and CDR2 SMNVEV (reference sequence). V dropped 5 bases and J dropped 4 bases, with 17 bases sitting between them. There are 15 residues in the CDR3. Here the CDR3 reads CASSRRGNTGTEAFF. In nucleotides, the CDR3 is TGTGCCAGCAGTCGAAGGGGTAATACAGGCACTGAAGCTTTCTTT.

The chain recombines TRBV3-1 (or the pseudogene TRBV3-2) with TRBJ2-2; 9 nucleotides agree with TRBD2. The CDR3 loop spans 16 amino acids. With V trimmed by 4 bases and J by 4 bases, 7 bases remained unmatched. CDR1 LGHDT and CDR2 YNNKEL come from the germline V gene (reference sequence). CDR3 region: CASSPSGGGATGELFF. For the CDR3, the DNA is TGTGCCAGCAGCCCAAGCGGCGGGGGGGCCACCGGGGAGCTGTTTTTT.

V gene TRBV18 combines with J gene TRBJ1-6; 7 nucleotides align to TRBD1. The CDR3 covers 15 residues. Germline CDR1 is KGHSH and CDR2 is LQKENI. After removal of 3 bases from V and 9 bases from J, the junction contained 8 bases not matched to a gene. CDR3 DNA sequence: TGTGCCAGCTCACCCCCAACAGGGGTGGGTTCACCCCTCCACTTT. Translation: CASSPPTGVGSPLHF.

V and J are TRBV28 and TRBJ1-2; 8 bases match TRBD1. Germline assignment: CDR1 MDHEN and CDR2 SYDVKM. The V gene end was trimmed by 5 bases and the J gene end by 4 bases; junction bases not matched to a gene: 12. This CDR3 spans 16 amino acids. The CDR3 is CASSTGQGLSVYGYTF. In DNA, the CDR3 is TGTGCCAGCAGTACCGGACAGGGACTCTCGGTCTATGGCTACACCTTC.

The genes are TRBV9 and TRBJ1-1; D uncertain. The ends were cut back, 0 bases at V and 3 bases at J, with 12 bases in the middle. In germline, CDR1 is SGDLS, CDR2 YYNGEE. The CDR3 has 15 amino acids. CDR3 sequence reads: CASSVVPGFDTEAFF. As DNA, the CDR3 is TGTGCCAGCAGCGTAGTTCCGGGTTTTGACACTGAAGCTTTCTTT. The whole variable domain, remainder taken from reference TRBV9 and TRBJ1-1, is DSGVTQTPKHLITATGQRVTLRCSPRSGDLSVYWYQQSLDQGLQFLIQYYNGEERAKGNILERFSAQQFPDLHSELNLSSLELGDSALYFCASSVVPGFDTEAFFGQGTRLTVV.

The chain carries TRBV3-1 (or the pseudogene TRBV3-2) and TRBJ1-3; 7 bases map to TRBD1. This CDR3 is 15 amino acids long. The junction had 2 bases not matched to a gene; V was cut back by 2 bases and J by 1 base. The germline CDR1 and CDR2 sequences are LGHDT and YNNKEL (reference sequence). CDR3 sequence reads: CASSQRTGSGNTIYF. The CDR3 bases are TGTGCCAGCAGCCAACGGACAGGTTCTGGAAACACCATATATTTT.

This chain links TRBV3-1 (or the pseudogene TRBV3-2) with TRBJ2-3; possible D gene TRBD1, 6 bases. Per germline, CDR1 LGHDT and CDR2 YNNKEL (reference sequence). Trimming left V 4 bases short and J 2 bases short, with 19 bases between. CDR3 length: 17 amino acids. The CDR3 is CASSPPPGQAFTDTQYF. The CDR3 DNA reads as TGTGCCAGCAGCCCTCCCCCGGGACAAGCCTTCACAGATACGCAGTATTTT.

The V and J genes are TRBV24-1 and TRBJ2-1; D unclear. The ends were cut back, 4 bases at V and 6 bases at J, with 3 bases in the middle. The CDR3 totals 11 residues. From germline, CDR1 is KGHDR and CDR2 SFDVKD. In nucleotides, the CDR3 is TGTGCCACCAGTGACTTCAATGAGCAGTTCTTC. Residues: CATSDFNEQFF.